The 24 T cell receptor beta chains presented below share a single source sample, sequenced in a study of shared clonotypes between healthy human individuals. Naive CD8 cells comprised CD45RO-negative, CCR7-positively selected cells, excluding terminally differentiated effector memory CD45RA+ cells. This table comes from immunoSEQ multiplex PCR, and its TCRdb copy is limited to in-frame clones, with some not included. This sample has roughly 810,000 clones; approximately 97% occur once, and the top ten carry less than 0.25%. The sample comprised naive CD8+ T cells sorted from blood. The source is a man younger than 45 in good health.

The rearrangement joins TRBV7-2 to TRBJ2-5; 9 nucleotides line up with TRBD2. Per the germline V gene, CDR1 is SGHTA and CDR2 is FQGNSA. Trimming at V came to 2 bases and at J to 7 bases, leaving 20 bases not matched to a gene. The CDR3 is 19 amino acids. In DNA form, the CDR3 reads TGTGCCAGCAGCTTAAATCGGGGGAGCGGGAGGACTCCCGCCGGGACCCAGTACTTC. Translation gives CASSLNRGSGRTPAGTQYF.

V gene TRBV7-3 combines with J gene TRBJ2-1; 7 bases are shared with TRBD2. Germline V gene lookup returns CDR1 SGHTA and CDR2 FQGTGA. The CDR3 is made up of 16 amino acids. V lost 7 bases to trimming and J lost 4 bases; unmatched junction nucleotides: 13. The CDR3 DNA is TGTGCCAGCACCCAAATAAGCGGGGAAGATTACAATGAGCAGTTCTTC. As protein: CASTQISGEDYNEQFF. The full variable domain, rest sourced from reference TRBV7-3 and TRBJ2-1, is GAGVSQTPSNKVTEKGKYVELRCDPISGHTALYWYRQSLGQGPEFLIYFQGTGAADDSGLPNDRFFAVRPEGSVSTLKIQRTERGDSAVYLCASTQISGEDYNEQFFGPGTRLTVL.

This chain joins TRBV7-6 and TRBJ1-5; D remains ambiguous. Germline CDR1 SGHVS, CDR2 FNYEAQ. This CDR3 region has 14 residues. V was pared by 3 bases and J by 5 bases, with 11 bases between. CDR3 sequence (DNA): TGTGCCAGCAGCTTGGATGTACGGGATCAGCCCCAGCATTTT. Its protein product is CASSLDVRDQPQHF. The full variable domain, in which reference TRBV7-6 and TRBJ1-5 provide the parts outside the CDR3, is GAGVSQSPRYKVTKRGQDVALRCDPISGHVSLYWYRQALGQGPEFLTYFNYEAQQDKSGLPNDRFSAERPEGSISTLTIQRTEQRDSAMYRCASSLDVRDQPQHFGDGTRLSIL.

The chain employs TRBV6-5 and TRBJ2-2, with TRBD2 matching over 10 bases. Germline loops: CDR1 MNHEY, CDR2 SVGAGI. V trimming: 5 bases; J trimming: 3 bases; junction bases outside the gene matches: 0. The CDR3 contains 14 residues. In DNA, the CDR3 is TGTGCCAGCAGTACTAGCGGGGACACCGGGGAGCTGTTTTTT. This encodes CASSTSGDTGELFF.

In DNA form, the CDR3 reads TGTGCCAGCAGCTTAACAGGGGAGCACTATGGCTACACCTTC. It is translated as CASSLTGEHYGYTF. The chain combines TRBV7-2 with TRBJ1-2; 7 bases map to TRBD1. Germline V CDR1 and CDR2: SGHTA, FQGNSA. V trimming: 2 bases; J trimming: 3 bases; junction bases outside the gene matches: 3. The CDR3 is 14 amino acids.

V gene TRBV6-1 combines with J gene TRBJ1-5; D unclear. Germline V gives CDR1 MNHNS, CDR2 SASEGT. CDR3 size: 15 residues. Trimming cost V 4 bases and J 0 bases, with 10 bases left between them. CDR3 region: CASSGRISSNQPQHF. The CDR3 DNA is TGTGCCAGCAGTGGCCGAATCTCTAGCAATCAGCCCCAGCATTTT.

The chain employs TRBV29-1 and TRBJ1-2; D uncertain. Germline V gives CDR1 SQVTM, CDR2 ANQGSEA. Deletions cut 4 bases from V and 4 bases from J, with 19 bases between. The CDR3 sequence is 15 residues long. The DNA of the CDR3 is TGCAGCGTTGCAACTGGAATAGACCAGGCCTATGGCTACACCTTC. It specifies CSVATGIDQAYGYTF. Full variable domain (remainder filled in from reference TRBV29-1 and TRBJ1-2): SAVISQKPSRDICQRGTSLTIQCQVDSQVTMMFWYRQQPGQSLTLIATANQGSEATYESGFVIDKFPISRPNLTFSTLTVSNMSPEDSSIYLCSVATGIDQAYGYTFGSGTRLTVV.

CDR3 bases: TGTGCCAGCAGTACTTATCAGGGAAGTCGGTACGAGCAGTACTTC. Its protein is CASSTYQGSRYEQYF. V usage is TRBV28 and J usage is TRBJ2-7; tentatively, D is TRBD1 (5 bases). Germline loops: CDR1 MDHEN, CDR2 SYDVKM. With 5 bases removed from V and 4 bases from J, the gap between germline ends came to 18 bases. CDR3 length: 15 amino acids.

This clone was seen only once. The chain combines TRBV11-2 with TRBJ2-1; the match to TRBD2 covers 7 bases. The length of the CDR3 is 15 residues. Germline trimming cut 0 bases from V and 7 bases from J; bases unmatched to any gene: 6. CDR1 is SGHAT and CDR2 is FQNNGV in the germline V gene. DNA of the CDR3: TGTGCCAGCAGCTTAGAGGCTAGCGGCCGTAATGAGCAGTTCTTC. Its translation is CASSLEASGRNEQFF.

The chain links TRBV2 to TRBJ1-1, with D unresolved. CDR3 length: 13 amino acids. The V end was cut by 1 base, the J end by 1 base, with 4 bases between. Germline CDR1 and CDR2: SNHLY and FYNNEI. As DNA, the CDR3 is TGTGCCAGCAGTGAAGGGGGGAACACTGAAGCTTTCTTT. Its protein is CASSEGGNTEAFF.

The rearrangement links TRBV5-1 to TRBJ2-3; D is uncertain. Trimming took 7 bases from V and 4 from J, leaving 4 bases between them. CDR3 length: 10 residues. Germline loops: CDR1 SGHRS, CDR2 YFSETQ. The CDR3 reads CASGADTQYF. In DNA, the CDR3 is TGCGCCAGCGGCGCAGATACGCAGTATTTT.

The chain has TRBV5-6 and TRBJ1-1; perhaps TRBD1 as D (6 bases). Trimming took off 4 bases at V and 3 bases at J, with 19 bases between the two ends. CDR1 is SGHDT, CDR2 YYEEEE, per germline. The CDR3 has 16 residues. Written as DNA, the CDR3 is TGTGCCAGCAGCCGGAGTAATCAGGGGAGATACACTGAAGCTTTCTTT. This gives the protein CASSRSNQGRYTEAFF. The variable domain in full, completed from reference TRBV5-6 and TRBJ1-1, reads DAGVTQSPTHLIKTRGQQVTLRCSPKSGHDTVSWYQQALGQGPQFIFQYYEEEERQRGNFPDRFSGHQFPNYSSELNVNALLLGDSALYLCASSRSNQGRYTEAFFGQGTRLTVV.

This chain links TRBV27 with TRBJ2-1; D is undetermined. Trimming took 4 bases from V and 12 from J, leaving 10 bases between them. CDR1 is MNHEY and CDR2 is SMNVEV in the germline V gene (reference sequence). The CDR3 extends over 11 amino acids. The CDR3 nucleotides are TGTGCCAGCAGTTCCGGGCTGGGGCAGTTCTTC. This encodes CASSSGLGQFF.

The chain uses TRBV27 and TRBJ1-5; no definite D call. The germline CDR1 and CDR2 sequences are MNHEY and SMNVEV (reference sequence). The V end was cut by 6 bases, the J end by 0 bases, with 12 bases between. The CDR3 extends over 15 amino acids. CDR3 DNA: TGTGCCAGCAGGTACTACGGGGATAGCAATCAGCCCCAGCATTTT. Its translation is CASRYYGDSNQPQHF.

The chain employs TRBV4-3 and TRBJ2-1; 8 bases fit TRBD1. The germline gives CDR1 LGHNA, CDR2 YSLEER. This CDR3 region has 16 residues. V lost 4 bases, J lost 3 bases, and 8 bases stayed unmatched. This CDR3 reads CASSPRTGLFYNEQFF. The CDR3 nucleotides are TGCGCCAGCAGCCCGCGGACAGGGCTTTTCTACAATGAGCAGTTCTTC.

The chain is built from TRBV6-5 and TRBJ1-5; D gene uncertain. The germline V gene encodes CDR1 MNHEY and CDR2 SVGAGI. The CDR3 is 14 amino acids. V was cut by 0 bases and J by 3 bases, with 6 bases left in between. The CDR3, as DNA: TGTGCCAGCAGTTACTCGGGGATCAATCAGCCCCAGCATTTT. Encoded protein: CASSYSGINQPQHF.

This chain links TRBV28 with TRBJ2-1; TRBD2 agrees at 10 bases. CDR3 length: 15 residues. In germline, CDR1 is MDHEN, CDR2 SYDVKM. J gave up 8 bases and V 5 bases, and 9 bases lay outside the gene matches. Written as DNA, the CDR3 is TGTGCCAGCAGTCCGTGGCCTAGCGGGAGCCATGAGCAGTTCTTC. Translation: CASSPWPSGSHEQFF.

V usage is TRBV27 and J usage is TRBJ1-5; D gene uncertain. Between the trimmed V and J ends, which lost 4 bases and 5 bases, there was a span of 12 bases. The CDR3 sequence is 14 residues long. The germline gives CDR1 MNHEY, CDR2 SMNVEV (reference sequence). CDR3 sequence (DNA): TGTGCCAGCAGTTCAACCAAACCTGATCAGCCCCAGCATTTT. It yields the protein CASSSTKPDQPQHF.

The rearrangement uses TRBV5-1 and TRBJ2-1; the match to TRBD2 covers 7 bases. This CDR3 has 13 amino acids. Germline V CDR1 and CDR2: SGHRS, YFSETQ. Unmatched junction bases numbered 7, after V lost 3 bases and J lost 10 bases. CDR3 residues: CASSSWTSMEQFF. The DNA for the CDR3 is TGCGCCAGCAGCTCCTGGACTAGTATGGAGCAGTTCTTC.

CDR3 amino acids: CASRAASHNEQFF. The CDR3, as DNA: TGCGCCAGCAGGGCTGCCAGCCACAATGAGCAGTTCTTC. J is TRBJ2-1 and V is TRBV5-1; D is uncertain. Germline CDR1 reads SGHRS; CDR2 reads YFSETQ. The V end lost 5 bases, the J end lost 5 bases, and 11 bases lay between the germline ends. The CDR3 length is 13 residues.

This chain uses TRBV29-1 with TRBJ1-4, with TRBD1 as a possible D gene (5 bases). The CDR3 has 11 amino acids. V gave up 7 bases and J gave up 6 bases, with 9 bases separating them. CDR1 SQVTM and CDR2 ANQGSEA come from the germline V gene. The CDR3 coding sequence is TGCAGCGGAGGGGTTGATGAAAAACTGTTTTTT. It encodes CSGGVDEKLFF. The variable domain in full, with the rest retrieved from reference TRBV29-1 and TRBJ1-4, is SAVISQKPSRDICQRGTSLTIQCQVDSQVTMMFWYRQQPGQSLTLIATANQGSEATYESGFVIDKFPISRPNLTFSTLTVSNMSPEDSSIYLCSGGVDEKLFFGSGTQLSVL.

This clone was seen only once. The chain employs TRBV5-1 and TRBJ2-3, with no clear D. V was cut by 4 bases and J by 2 bases, with 8 bases left in between. In germline, CDR1 is SGHRS, CDR2 YFSETQ. The CDR3 spans 13 residues. The CDR3 coding sequence is TGCGCCAGCAGCCTCCGACTCACAGATACGCAGTATTTT. Its protein is CASSLRLTDTQYF.

The chain links TRBV7-9 to TRBJ1-1; 8 nucleotides line up with TRBD1. The trim removed 1 base at V and 11 bases at J, leaving 3 bases unmatched. CDR1 SEHNR and CDR2 FQNEAQ come from the germline V gene (reference sequence). The CDR3 consists of 12 residues. Here the CDR3 DNA reads TGTGCCAGCAGCTTAGAAAGGGACAGGGCTTTCTTT. Amino acids: CASSLERDRAFF.

The CDR3 protein is CASSLYRDRFSLSYEQYF. DNA of the CDR3: TGTGCCAGCAGCTTATACCGGGACAGGTTCAGCTTATCCTACGAGCAGTACTTC. This chain uses TRBV7-6 with TRBJ2-7; 8 bases are shared with TRBD1. From germline, CDR1 is SGHVS and CDR2 FNYEAQ. The V and J ends lost 2 bases and 1 base, in that order; junction bases with no gene match: 13. The CDR3 is made up of 18 amino acids.